This record covers a single T cell receptor (beta chain). This sample is drawn from a study of identical twins. Germline-derived CDR1 and CDR2 are MNHEY and SVGEGT. This CDR3 comprises 14 residues. Trimming took 2 bases from V and 7 from J, leaving 12 bases between them. TCRdb reprocessed the 5' RACE reads with MiXCR, giving one entry per CDR3 protein. The sample records hundreds of thousands of distinct CDR3 sequences, approximately 22% being singletons. The same sample was also studied in work on T cells expressing NK-cell markers. That source reports: These clonotypes, the leaders elsewhere, also led the CD3+CD56-NKG2C+ fraction in several donors.

The gene calls are TRBV6-2 or TRBV6-3 and TRBJ2-1, with a weak D call TRBD2 (6 bases). Sequencing was carried out using PBMCs. The TCR comes from a woman between 18 and 30 years old in good health. In nucleotides, the CDR3 is TGTGCCAGCAGTTACGGGGGGAGAGGGAATGAGCAGTTCTTC. Residues: CASSYGGRGNEQFF.